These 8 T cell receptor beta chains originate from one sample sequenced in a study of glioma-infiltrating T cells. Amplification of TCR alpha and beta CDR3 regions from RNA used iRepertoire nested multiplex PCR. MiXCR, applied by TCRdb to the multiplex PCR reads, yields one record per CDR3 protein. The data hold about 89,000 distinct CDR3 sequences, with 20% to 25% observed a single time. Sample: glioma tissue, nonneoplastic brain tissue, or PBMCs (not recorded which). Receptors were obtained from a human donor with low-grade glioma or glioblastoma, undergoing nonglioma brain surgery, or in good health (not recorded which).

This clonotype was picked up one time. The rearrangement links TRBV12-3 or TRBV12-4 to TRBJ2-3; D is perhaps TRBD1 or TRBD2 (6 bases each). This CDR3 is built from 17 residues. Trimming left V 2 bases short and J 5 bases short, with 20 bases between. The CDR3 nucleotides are TGTGCCAGCAGTTTACCTCCGGACAGCACTAGCCGAGATACGCAGTATTTT. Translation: CASSLPPDSTSRDTQYF.

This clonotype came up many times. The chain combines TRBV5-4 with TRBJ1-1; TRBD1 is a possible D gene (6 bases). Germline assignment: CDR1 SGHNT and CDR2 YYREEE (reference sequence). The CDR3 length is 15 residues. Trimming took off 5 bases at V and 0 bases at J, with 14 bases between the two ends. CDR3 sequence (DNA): TGTGCCAGCAGTCCCGGGACACTTATGAACACTGAAGCTTTCTTT. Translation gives CASSPGTLMNTEAFF.

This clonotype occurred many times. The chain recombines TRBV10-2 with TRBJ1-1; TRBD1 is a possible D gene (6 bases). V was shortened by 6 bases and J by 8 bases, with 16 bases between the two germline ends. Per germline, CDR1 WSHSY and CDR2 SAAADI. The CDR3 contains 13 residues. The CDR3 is CASSSATGAEAFF. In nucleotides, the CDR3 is TGCGCCAGCAGCTCCGCGACAGGCGCGGAAGCTTTCTTT.

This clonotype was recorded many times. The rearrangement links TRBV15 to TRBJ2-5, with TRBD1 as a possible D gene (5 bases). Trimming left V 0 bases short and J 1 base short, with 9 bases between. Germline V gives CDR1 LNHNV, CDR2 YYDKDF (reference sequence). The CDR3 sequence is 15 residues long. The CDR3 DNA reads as TGTGCCACCAGCAGAGATCGCCAGGGCCAAGAGACCCAGTACTTC. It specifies CATSRDRQGQETQYF. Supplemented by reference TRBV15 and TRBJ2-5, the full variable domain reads DAMVIQNPRYQVTQFGKPVTLSCSQTLNHNVMYWYQQKSSQAPKLLFHYYDKDFNNEADTPDNFQSRRPNTSFCFLDIRSPGLGDTAMYLCATSRDRQGQETQYFGPGTRLLVL.

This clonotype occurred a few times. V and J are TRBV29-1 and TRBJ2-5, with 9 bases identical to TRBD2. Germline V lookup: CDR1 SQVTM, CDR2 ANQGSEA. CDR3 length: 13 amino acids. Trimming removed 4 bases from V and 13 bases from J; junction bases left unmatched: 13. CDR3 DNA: TGCAGCGTTGGAATGGGCGGGAGGGTATCCCTGTACTTC. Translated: CSVGMGGRVSLYF.

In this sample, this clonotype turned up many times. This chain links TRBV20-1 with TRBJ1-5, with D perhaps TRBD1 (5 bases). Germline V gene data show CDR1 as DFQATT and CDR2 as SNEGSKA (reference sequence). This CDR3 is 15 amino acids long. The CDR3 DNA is TGCAGCACAACGCGGGGGTATACTAGCAATCAGCCCCAGCATTTT. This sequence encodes CSTTRGYTSNQPQHF.

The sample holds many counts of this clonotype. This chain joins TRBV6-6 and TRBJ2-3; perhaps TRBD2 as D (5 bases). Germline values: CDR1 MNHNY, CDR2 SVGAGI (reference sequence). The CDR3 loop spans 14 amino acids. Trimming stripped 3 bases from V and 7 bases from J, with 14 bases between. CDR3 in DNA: TGTGCCAGCAGTTATCGACGGGAAGGGCATACGCAGTATTTT. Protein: CASSYRREGHTQYF.

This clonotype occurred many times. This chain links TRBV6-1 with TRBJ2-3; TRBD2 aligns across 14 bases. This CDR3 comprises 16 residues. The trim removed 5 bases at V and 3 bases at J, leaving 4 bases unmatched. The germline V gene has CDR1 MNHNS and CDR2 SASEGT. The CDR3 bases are TGTGCCAGCAGTCGACTAGCGGGGGGGGTAACAGATACGCAGTATTTT. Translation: CASSRLAGGVTDTQYF.